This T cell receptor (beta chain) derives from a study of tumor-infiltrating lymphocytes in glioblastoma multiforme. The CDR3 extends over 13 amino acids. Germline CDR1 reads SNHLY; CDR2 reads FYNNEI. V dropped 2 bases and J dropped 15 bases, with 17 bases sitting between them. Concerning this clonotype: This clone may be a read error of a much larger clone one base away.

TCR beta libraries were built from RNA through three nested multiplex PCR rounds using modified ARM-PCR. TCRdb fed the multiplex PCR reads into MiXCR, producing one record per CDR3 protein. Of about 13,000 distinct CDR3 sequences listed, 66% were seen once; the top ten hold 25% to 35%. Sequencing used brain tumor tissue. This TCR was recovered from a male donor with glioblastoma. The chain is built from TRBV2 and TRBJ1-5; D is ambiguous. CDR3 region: CASSERTRVRGHF. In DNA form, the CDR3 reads TGTGCCAGCAGTGAACGTACTCGAGTCCGGGGGCATTTT.